These 19 T cell receptor beta chains were sequenced from one sample in a study of vaccination and CD4 T cells after COVID-19. These receptors' targets are unknown. The Oncomine TCR Beta short-read assay was what sequenced the DNA obtained from cultured CD4+ T cells. TCRdb ran MiXCR on the PCR reads and lists one entry per CDR3 protein. The profile covers about 20,000 distinct CDR3 sequences, with 55% to 70% appearing a single time and around 9.3% taken by the ten largest. Treatment of the sample: roughly 10-day PBMC culture with coronavirus spike peptide pools or control peptides (ViraFEST assay). Here the sequenced sample was CD4+ T cells from blood, cultured in vitro, taken after SARS-CoV-2 vaccination. Source of these receptors: a human donor who had recovered from COVID-19.

The genes are TRBV24-1 and TRBJ2-1; 7 bases match TRBD2. Losses at the gene ends were 4 bases for V and 0 bases for J; bases not matched to a gene: 5. In germline, CDR1 is KGHDR, CDR2 SFDVKD. This CDR3 has 16 residues. The CDR3 protein is CATSDPRGSSYNEQFF. DNA of the CDR3: TGTGCCACCAGTGACCCGCGGGGGAGCTCCTACAATGAGCAGTTCTTC.

The CDR3 sequence: CASSPSRGFETQYF. The DNA of the CDR3 is TGTGCCAGCAGCCCCAGCCGCGGGTTCGAGACCCAGTACTTC. The chain employs TRBV7-2 and TRBJ2-5, with a weak D call TRBD2 (5 bases). This CDR3 contains 14 residues. Germline V lookup: CDR1 SGHTA, CDR2 FQGNSA. The V end lost 5 bases, the J end lost 5 bases, and 15 bases lay between the germline ends. Combining the CDR3 with reference TRBV7-2 and TRBJ2-5 gives the whole variable domain GAGVSQSPSNKVTEKGKDVELRCDPISGHTALYWYRQSLGQGLEFLIYFQGNSAPDKSGLPSDRFSAERTGGSVSTLTIQRTQQEDSAVYLCASSPSRGFETQYFGPGTRLLVL.

The chain joins TRBV6-1 to TRBJ1-2; D perhaps matches TRBD1 (6 bases). Per germline, CDR1 MNHNS and CDR2 SASEGT. The V gene lost 6 bases and the J gene lost 4 bases, with 12 bases spanning the gap. This CDR3 is built from 13 residues. The chain's CDR3 is CASRFGGAYGYTF. The DNA for the CDR3 is TGTGCCAGCAGGTTCGGGGGGGCCTATGGCTACACCTTC.

The chain has TRBV20-1 and TRBJ2-5; TRBD2 agrees at 9 bases. CDR3 size: 13 residues. The germline CDR1 and CDR2 sequences are DFQATT and SNEGSKA (reference sequence). V lost 3 bases and J lost 5; bases outside the gene matches: 4. CDR3 in DNA: TGCAGTGCTAGGGTAGCGGGGGTTGAGACCCAGTACTTC. It translates to CSARVAGVETQYF.

The V gene is TRBV5-4, the J gene TRBJ2-3, with 10 bases matching TRBD2. V lost 4 bases and J lost 6; bases outside the gene matches: 2. CDR1 and CDR2 (germline): SGHNT, YYREEE (reference sequence). CDR3 size: 13 residues. DNA of the CDR3: TGTGCCAGCAGCGGGGGACTAGCGGATACGCAGTATTTT. It codes for CASSGGLADTQYF.

The chain recombines TRBV7-2 with TRBJ1-2, with TRBD1 identical over 7 bases. Germline values: CDR1 SGHTA, CDR2 FQGNSA. The V and J ends lost 3 bases and 9 bases, in that order; junction bases with no gene match: 7. This CDR3 is built from 13 residues. The CDR3 reads CASSFGGGGSYTF. In nucleotides, the CDR3 is TGTGCCAGCAGCTTTGGTGGAGGGGGCAGCTACACCTTC.

The V and J genes are TRBV20-1 and TRBJ1-2; unclear D gene. CDR1 and CDR2 from the germline V gene are DFQATT and SNEGSKA (reference sequence). V was clipped by 0 bases and J by 4 bases, with 12 bases between them. CDR3 length: 14 residues. CDR3 amino acids: CSARDVMEVYGYTF. CDR3 DNA: TGCAGTGCTAGAGATGTCATGGAGGTCTATGGCTACACCTTC.

Only one count was recorded for this clonotype. J is TRBJ2-6 and V is TRBV15; D not resolved. Germline lookup yields CDR1 LNHNV and CDR2 YYDKDF (reference sequence). CDR3 length: 13 amino acids. V lost 9 bases, J lost 4 bases, and 10 bases lay in between. DNA of the CDR3: TGTGCCACAGCCGGATCCGGGGCCAACGTCCTGACTTTC. The encoded protein is CATAGSGANVLTF. The full variable domain, with the rest looked up from reference TRBV15 and TRBJ2-6, is DAMVIQNPRYQVTQFGKPVTLSCSQTLNHNVMYWYQQKSSQAPKLLFHYYDKDFNNEADTPDNFQSRRPNTSFCFLDIRSPGLGDTAMYLCATAGSGANVLTFGAGSRLTVL.

The CDR3 is CASSSRQGPQPQHF. DNA for the CDR3: TGTGCCAGCAGTTCCCGACAGGGCCCCCAACCCCAGCATTTT. The chain joins TRBV6-5 to TRBJ1-5; 7 nucleotides line up with TRBD1. Germline assignment: CDR1 MNHEY and CDR2 SVGAGI. The CDR3 has 14 residues. V shed 4 bases, J shed 10 bases, and the junction held 10 bases outside the gene matches.

This chain connects TRBV7-9 to TRBJ2-6; TRBD1 might be the D (5 bases). CDR3 length: 18 residues. Trimming left V 0 bases short and J 4 bases short, with 16 bases between. Germline V gene lookup returns CDR1 SEHNR and CDR2 FQNEAQ (reference sequence). The CDR3, as DNA: TGTGCCAGCAGCTTAGCGGCGACAGCCTCCCCCGGGGCCAACGTCCTGACTTTC. Its translation is CASSLAATASPGANVLTF. The full variable domain, its missing parts supplied by reference TRBV7-9 and TRBJ2-6, is DTGVSQNPRHKITKRGQNVTFRCDPISEHNRLYWYRQTLGQGPEFLTYFQNEAQLEKSRLLSDRFSAERPKGSFSTLEIQRTEQGDSAMYLCASSLAATASPGANVLTFGAGSRLTVL.

In nucleotides, the CDR3 is TGTGCCAGTAGTATAGGGGAAGGATCACCCCTCCACTTT. Translation: CASSIGEGSPLHF. V is TRBV19 and J is TRBJ1-6; D not resolved. The CDR3 runs to 13 residues. Germline values: CDR1 LNHDA, CDR2 SQIVND (reference sequence). V was clipped by 1 base and J by 10 bases, with 8 bases between them.

The sample holds a few counts of this clonotype. The chain carries TRBV19 and TRBJ2-2, with 15 nucleotides matching TRBD2. The CDR3 runs to 17 residues. The germline gives CDR1 LNHDA, CDR2 SQIVND (reference sequence). The J segment lost 4 bases and the V segment lost 6 bases, leaving 6 bases of the junction unmatched. CDR3 nucleotides: TGTGCCAGTAGCAATCAGGGACTAGCGGGAGGCACCGGGGAGCTGTTTTTT. Amino acid sequence: CASSNQGLAGGTGELFF.

The genes are TRBV7-9 and TRBJ2-2; 8 bases match TRBD1. This CDR3 contains 15 residues. Germline values: CDR1 SEHNR, CDR2 FQNEAQ (reference sequence). After removal of 5 bases from V and 6 bases from J, the junction contained 8 bases not matched to a gene. The CDR3, as DNA: TGTGCCAGCAGCACAGGGGGGAAAGTTTCCGGGGAGCTGTTTTTT. This sequence encodes CASSTGGKVSGELFF.

CDR3 nucleotides: TGTGCCAGCAGTGCCGGTTTCATCTCCTACGAGCAGTACTTC. Its translation is CASSAGFISYEQYF. The rearrangement uses TRBV6-1 and TRBJ2-7; D is ambiguous. The CDR3 consists of 14 residues. CDR1 and CDR2 (germline): MNHNS, SASEGT. V was cut by 4 bases and J by 0 bases, with 10 bases left in between.

This clonotype was seen more than once but under ten times. CDR3 loop: CASSLVGQNYGYTF. The CDR3 nucleotides read TGTGCCAGCAGCTTAGTCGGACAGAACTATGGCTACACCTTC. V and J are TRBV7-2 and TRBJ1-2; tentatively, D is TRBD1 (6 bases). The V end lost 1 base, the J end lost 2 bases, and 8 bases lay between the germline ends. The V gene's germline CDR1 is SGHTA and CDR2 FQGNSA. There are 14 residues in the CDR3. Combining the CDR3 with reference TRBV7-2 and TRBJ1-2 gives the whole variable domain GAGVSQSPSNKVTEKGKDVELRCDPISGHTALYWYRQSLGQGLEFLIYFQGNSAPDKSGLPSDRFSAERTGGSVSTLTIQRTQQEDSAVYLCASSLVGQNYGYTFGSGTRLTVV.

This chain joins TRBV2 and TRBJ1-5; 10 bases match TRBD1. The CDR3 totals 18 residues. The trim removed 2 bases at V and 0 bases at J, leaving 7 bases unmatched. In germline, CDR1 is SNHLY, CDR2 FYNNEI. CDR3 DNA: TGTGCCAGCAGTGAAACCGGGACAGGGGTGCCTAGCAATCAGCCCCAGCATTTT. It codes for CASSETGTGVPSNQPQHF.

Here the CDR3 DNA reads TGCAGTGCTAGAGATGAGGGGGGGCGAGTGCAGTACTTC. Translation: CSARDEGGRVQYF. The rearrangement uses TRBV20-1 and TRBJ2-7; D might be TRBD2 (7 bases). The CDR3 totals 13 residues. Germline loops: CDR1 DFQATT, CDR2 SNEGSKA (reference sequence). Trimming removed 0 bases from V and 9 bases from J, with 15 bases in between.

V usage is TRBV20-1 and J usage is TRBJ2-5, with 10 bases matching TRBD2. CDR1 and CDR2 (germline): DFQATT, SNEGSKA (reference sequence). This CDR3 is built from 16 residues. J lost 1 base, V lost 0 bases, and 5 bases had no gene match. The CDR3 nucleotides are TGCAGTGCTAGAGAGCAAGGACTAGCGGCCCAAGAGACCCAGTACTTC. This translates into CSAREQGLAAQETQYF.

The CDR3 DNA is TGTGCCAGCAGCTTAGGGGGGGCAGACCAAGAGACCCAGTACTTC. Amino acids: CASSLGGADQETQYF. This chain connects TRBV11-2 to TRBJ2-5, with D perhaps being TRBD1 or TRBD2 (6 bases each). The CDR3 covers 15 residues. Trimming removed 1 base from V and 0 bases from J, with 9 bases in between. Germline CDR1 is SGHAT and CDR2 is FQNNGV.